Below, 20 T cell receptor beta chains from the same sample are listed, as sequenced in a study of blood T cells in healthy people across ages. It was with a sample-barcoded 5' primer and a J-beta primer mix that a second PCR of about 7 to 12 cycles was run. In TCRdb, the 5' RACE reads were re-called with MiXCR into one record per CDR3 protein. The repertoire holds 1,500,000 or so distinct CDR3 sequences, with 35% to 45% as singletons. Sequenced material: blood. The receptor set was obtained from a woman under 30 in good health.

In its sample, this clonotype was seen a few times. The V gene is TRBV20-1, the J gene TRBJ2-5; either TRBD1 or TRBD2 may fit D (5 bases each). Trimming took 1 base from V and 4 from J, leaving 13 bases between them. CDR1 DFQATT and CDR2 SNEGSKA come from the germline V gene (reference sequence). This CDR3 contains 14 residues. The CDR3 nucleotides are TGCAGTGCTAGAGCCCGGGGCCGTGGAGAGACCCAGTACTTC. Translated: CSARARGRGETQYF.

The V and J genes are TRBV6-1 and TRBJ2-1; 13 bases agree with TRBD2. V lost 10 bases, J lost 5 bases, and 5 bases stayed unmatched. This CDR3 has 14 amino acids. Germline V gives CDR1 MNHNS, CDR2 SASEGT. The DNA for the CDR3 is TGTGCCACCAGACTAGCGGGAGGCAACAATGAGCAGTTCTTC. It translates to CATRLAGGNNEQFF.

The table lists this clonotype with a few counts. The chain couples TRBV6-5 to TRBJ2-7; the D gene is possibly TRBD1 (5 bases). V lost 0 bases and J lost 0, with 15 bases in between. CDR3 length: 17 residues. Per germline, CDR1 MNHEY and CDR2 SVGAGI. In nucleotides, the CDR3 is TGTGCCAGCAGTTACTCGATCAGGGCAGGTATCTCCTACGAGCAGTACTTC. Its protein is CASSYSIRAGISYEQYF.

V and J are TRBV15 and TRBJ2-3; a possible D gene is TRBD2 (5 bases). The CDR3 loop spans 13 amino acids. V shed 7 bases and J shed 3 bases, with 11 bases lying between them. From germline, CDR1 is LNHNV and CDR2 YYDKDF (reference sequence). The CDR3 DNA follows: TGTGCCACCAACCGTGGGAGAACAGATACGCAGTATTTT. Encoded protein: CATNRGRTDTQYF.

In its sample, this clonotype was seen a few times. The J gene is TRBJ2-6, the V gene TRBV28; D remains ambiguous. The CDR3 runs to 14 residues. Trimming removed 6 bases from V and 0 bases from J, with 6 bases in between. Germline values: CDR1 MDHEN, CDR2 SYDVKM. The DNA for the CDR3 is TGTGCCAGCAGGGGTTCCTCTGGGGCCAACGTCCTGACTTTC. Translated: CASRGSSGANVLTF.

Only one count was recorded for this clonotype. The chain employs TRBV4-1 and TRBJ2-7; 10 nucleotides align to TRBD2. CDR3 length: 17 amino acids. Germline V lookup: CDR1 MGHRA, CDR2 YSYEKL. J was trimmed by 4 bases and V by 0 bases; bases with no gene match: 9. The CDR3 is CASSQEMRTSGIYEQYF. In DNA form, the CDR3 reads TGCGCCAGCAGCCAAGAAATGAGGACTAGCGGAATTTACGAGCAGTACTTC.

The chain uses TRBV6-5 and TRBJ2-1; D is perhaps TRBD2 (5 bases). CDR1 MNHEY and CDR2 SVGAGI come from the germline V gene. The V end lost 3 bases, the J end lost 5 bases, and 17 bases lay between the germline ends. This CDR3 spans 16 amino acids. CDR3 residues: CASSYKRPSAHNEQFF. Here the CDR3 DNA reads TGTGCCAGCAGTTATAAGCGGCCTAGTGCCCACAATGAGCAGTTCTTC.

This clonotype was observed many times. The chain employs TRBV29-1 and TRBJ2-5, with TRBD2 as a possible D gene (5 bases). V lost 4 bases to trimming and J lost 11 bases, with 20 bases between them. Per the germline V gene, CDR1 is SQVTM and CDR2 is ANQGSEA. The CDR3 totals 13 residues. The CDR3 protein is CSVVFGNAEGQYF. The CDR3 DNA sequence: TGCAGCGTTGTTTTCGGGAACGCTGAAGGGCAGTACTTC.

V is TRBV19 and J is TRBJ2-6; D unresolved. Germline CDR1 LNHDA, CDR2 SQIVND (reference sequence). There are 14 residues in the CDR3. Trimming pared 2 bases from V and 3 bases from J, leaving 5 bases between. The CDR3 protein is CASSIRVGANVLTF. CDR3 DNA: TGTGCCAGTAGTATAAGGGTTGGGGCCAACGTCCTGACTTTC.

The chain couples TRBV4-1 to TRBJ1-5; 7 nucleotides match TRBD1. The CDR3 length is 17 residues. Germline V lookup: CDR1 MGHRA, CDR2 YSYEKL. J gave up 0 bases and V 0 bases, and 5 bases lay outside the gene matches. CDR3 bases: TGCGCCAGCAGCCAAGATGGCAGGGGGTATAGCAATCAGCCCCAGCATTTT. The encoded protein is CASSQDGRGYSNQPQHF.

CDR3 in amino acids: CASSGTVSGRSPDTQYF. The CDR3, as DNA: TGTGCCAGCAGCGGGACCGTTAGCGGGAGGTCCCCAGATACGCAGTATTTT. The chain couples TRBV7-9 to TRBJ2-3; 10 nucleotides line up with TRBD2. V lost 5 bases to trimming and J lost 4 bases; unmatched junction nucleotides: 12. Germline CDR1 and CDR2: SEHNR and FQNEAQ (reference sequence). This CDR3 spans 17 amino acids.

This clonotype was recorded a few times. The gene calls are TRBV27 and TRBJ2-7; perhaps TRBD2 as D (6 bases). This CDR3 is built from 14 residues. CDR1 and CDR2 from the germline V gene are MNHEY and SMNVEV (reference sequence). V lost 2 bases and J 2 bases, leaving 10 bases between the germline ends. The CDR3 DNA is TGTGCCAGCAGTTTAGACGGGGGAACCTACGAGCAGTACTTC. Protein product: CASSLDGGTYEQYF.

The chain uses TRBV6-4 and TRBJ2-1, with a tentative D call TRBD2 (7 bases). This CDR3 has 14 amino acids. The germline V and J ends were trimmed by 2 bases and 8 bases, with 13 bases remaining between them. Germline loops: CDR1 MRHNA, CDR2 SNTAGT. The CDR3: CASSDGGAEYEQFF. The CDR3 region has the DNA TGTGCCAGCAGTGACGGGGGGGCCGAATATGAGCAGTTCTTC.

This clonotype was detected a few times. The chain has TRBV6-2 or TRBV6-3 and TRBJ2-1; 12 bases align to TRBD2. The length of the CDR3 is 16 residues. CDR1 is MNHEY, CDR2 SVGEGT, per germline. V shed 4 bases, J shed 8 bases, and the junction held 9 bases outside the gene matches. This CDR3 reads CASSSAPGLAGYEQFF. The DNA for the CDR3 is TGTGCCAGCAGTTCGGCTCCGGGACTAGCGGGTTATGAGCAGTTCTTC.

As to this clonotype: This could be a read error, since a much larger clone is one nucleotide away. J is TRBJ2-1 and V is TRBV28; D remains ambiguous. Trimming took off 4 bases at V and 8 bases at J, with 3 bases between the two ends. The CDR3 is made up of 10 amino acids. Germline V gene lookup returns CDR1 MDHEN and CDR2 SYDVKM. CDR3 loop: CASSYDEQFF. For the CDR3, the DNA is TGTGCCAGCAGTTATGATGAGCAGTTCTTC.

The V gene is TRBV7-2, the J gene TRBJ1-2; D is undetermined. The CDR3 has 13 amino acids. The V gene lost 6 bases and the J gene lost 8 bases, with 16 bases spanning the gap. In germline, CDR1 is SGHTA, CDR2 FQGNSA. The CDR3 sequence: CASSSYRASGYTF. The CDR3 nucleotides read TGTGCCAGCAGTTCGTATAGAGCGTCGGGCTACACCTTC.

This clonotype was detected a few times. The chain links TRBV6-2 or TRBV6-3 to TRBJ2-2; D not certain. Germline V gene sequence: CDR1 MNHEY, CDR2 SVGEGT. The CDR3 consists of 12 residues. The V and J ends lost 6 bases and 6 bases respectively, with 8 bases between them. Here the CDR3 reads CASRTNAGELFF. DNA of the CDR3: TGTGCCAGCAGAACCAACGCCGGGGAGCTGTTTTTT.

This clonotype was seen a handful of times. The DNA for the CDR3 is TGTGCCAGCCAAATACAGGGGACCAAAAACATTCAGTACTTC. This codes for CASQIQGTKNIQYF. The chain uses TRBV5-6 and TRBJ2-4; 7 nucleotides agree with TRBD1. Germline trimming cut 7 bases from V and 2 bases from J; bases unmatched to any gene: 6. This CDR3 contains 14 residues. Germline V gene lookup returns CDR1 SGHDT and CDR2 YYEEEE.

The CDR3 loop reads CASKQGISNEQFF. The CDR3 nucleotides read TGTGCCAGCAAACAGGGGATATCAAATGAGCAGTTCTTC. The chain links TRBV6-6 to TRBJ2-1, with 7 bases identical to TRBD1. Looked up from germline, CDR1 is MNHNY and CDR2 is SVGAGI (reference sequence). Trimming at V came to 7 bases and at J to 7 bases, leaving 7 bases not matched to a gene. The CDR3 runs to 13 residues.

The chain combines TRBV5-1 with TRBJ2-2; D is uncertain. The V and J ends lost 4 bases and 6 bases respectively, with 13 bases between them. This CDR3 comprises 14 residues. Germline CDR1 and CDR2: SGHRS and YFSETQ. In DNA form, the CDR3 reads TGCGCCAGCAGCGTAGATCCTGAGCCCGGGGAGCTGTTTTTT. This gives the protein CASSVDPEPGELFF.